One sample yielded the 2 T cell receptor beta chains listed below, sequenced in a study of graft-versus-host responses after intestinal transplantation. No antigen has been identified for these receptors. The table came from immunoSEQ multiplex PCR; TCRdb's copy has only in-frame clones and leaves some out. The table lists about 130,000 clones, approximately 92% of them singletons. This specimen consisted of unstimulated CD4+ T cells sorted from spleen or lymph node cells, obtained before intestinal transplant. The source of these receptors is a human donor who received an intestinal transplant.

The chain is built from TRBV11-2 and TRBJ2-3; 8 bases are a match to TRBD2. The CDR3 totals 16 residues. Trimming cost V 3 bases and J 5 bases; bases outside gene matches: 10. CDR1 SGHAT and CDR2 FQNNGV come from the germline V gene. For the CDR3, the DNA is TGTGCCAGCAGCTTCCTAGCGGGTCCCAGGGGAGATACGCAGTATTTT. Translation gives CASSFLAGPRGDTQYF.

The chain has TRBV27 and TRBJ2-3; 10 bases align to TRBD2. Germline-derived CDR1 and CDR2 are MNHEY and SMNVEV (reference sequence). V trimming: 5 bases; J trimming: 0 bases; junction bases outside the gene matches: 17. The CDR3 covers 20 residues. CDR3 nucleotide sequence: TGTGCCAGCAGTAGACTCCAGCGGGGGGGAAGAGGGACTAGCACAGATACGCAGTATTTT. As protein: CASSRLQRGGRGTSTDTQYF.